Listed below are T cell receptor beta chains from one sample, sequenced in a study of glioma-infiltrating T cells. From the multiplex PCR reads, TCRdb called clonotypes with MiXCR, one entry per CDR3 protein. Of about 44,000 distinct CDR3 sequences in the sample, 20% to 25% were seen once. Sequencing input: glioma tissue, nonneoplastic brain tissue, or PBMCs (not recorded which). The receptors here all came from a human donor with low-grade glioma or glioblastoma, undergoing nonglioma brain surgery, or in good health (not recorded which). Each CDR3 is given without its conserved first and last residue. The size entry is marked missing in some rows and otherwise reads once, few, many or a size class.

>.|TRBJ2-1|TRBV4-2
ASSRGGGYNEQF
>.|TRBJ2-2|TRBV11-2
ASSQTGGTGELF
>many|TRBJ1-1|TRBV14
ASSFISGTNTEAF
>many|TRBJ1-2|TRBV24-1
ATSDFDDYGYT
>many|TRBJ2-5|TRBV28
ASSLGQYQETQY
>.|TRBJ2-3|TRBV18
ASSPTSGGHPGTQY
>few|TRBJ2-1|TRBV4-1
ASSQGNGGEQF
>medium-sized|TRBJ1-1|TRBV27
ASSTTETYTEAF
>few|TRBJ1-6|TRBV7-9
ASSSGLYNSPLH
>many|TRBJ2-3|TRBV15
ATSPSNTDTQY
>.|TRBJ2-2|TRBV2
ASSTHNFPGLAGGLSTGELF
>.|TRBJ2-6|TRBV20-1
SARDRLTGVNVLT
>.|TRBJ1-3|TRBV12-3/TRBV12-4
ASRARGSGNTIY
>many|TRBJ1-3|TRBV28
ASRLMGQRNTIY
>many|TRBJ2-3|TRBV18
ASSPPTGGTDTQY
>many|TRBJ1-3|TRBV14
ASRRRGRYTIY
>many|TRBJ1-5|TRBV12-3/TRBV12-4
ASRRDSGQTNQPQH
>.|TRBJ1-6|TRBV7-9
ASGPQRFNSPPH
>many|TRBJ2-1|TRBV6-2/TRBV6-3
ASSLGDREGNEQF
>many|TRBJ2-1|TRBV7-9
ASSPRTSGRANEQF
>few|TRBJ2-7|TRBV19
ASSKHRDYEQY
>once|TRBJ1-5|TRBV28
ASSLGIRNQPQH
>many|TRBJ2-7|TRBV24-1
ATSVSGVDEQY
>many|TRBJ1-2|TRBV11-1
ASSDRRSNYGYT
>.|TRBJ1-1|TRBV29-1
SLGGGTEAF
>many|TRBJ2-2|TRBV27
ASSEADRRANTGELF
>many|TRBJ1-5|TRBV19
ASSTQRTGSAQPQH
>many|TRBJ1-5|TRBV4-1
ASSHPEGGLGNQPQH
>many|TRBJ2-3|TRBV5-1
ASSLAGHTDTQY
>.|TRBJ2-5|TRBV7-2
ASSSPSGGALRAETQY
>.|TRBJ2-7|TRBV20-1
SAPDVGGSYEQY
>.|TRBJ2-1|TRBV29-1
SVDRTGVYNEQF
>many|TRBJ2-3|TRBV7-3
ASSLDLEDTQY
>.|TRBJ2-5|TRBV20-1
SARALVVGGPGGTQY
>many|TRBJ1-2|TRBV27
ASSLGQGAPGGGYT
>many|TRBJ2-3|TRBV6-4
ASSDRPPKADTQY
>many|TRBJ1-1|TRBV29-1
SVEVFQGRDTEAF
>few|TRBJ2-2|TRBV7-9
ASYSQGNTGELF
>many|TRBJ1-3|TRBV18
ASSPGRNSGNTIY
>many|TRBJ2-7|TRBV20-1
SARAISTYEQY
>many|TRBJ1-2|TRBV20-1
SASTGGYGYT
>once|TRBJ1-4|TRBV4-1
ASSRETLKKLF